The TCR beta chain under discussion was sequenced for a study of blood T cell repertoires in COVID-19. About the research overall: Samples representing acute and convalescent COVID-19 were sourced from the United States, Italy and Spain. PBMCs, B-cell-depleted T cells, or T cells provided the cDNA or gDNA that made up the material.

There are 15 residues in the CDR3. V was pared by 5 bases and J by 0 bases, with 13 bases between. Per germline, CDR1 MNHEY and CDR2 SVGAGI. Original methodology: Estimation of nucleated cell counts relied on the amplification of reference gene primers. TCRdb keeps only in-frame clones here, not all; method: immunoSEQ multiplex PCR. Clone size and V and J calls were adopted from that table, with D and trimming inferred from the DNA. Of 270,000 or so clones in the sample, around 81% were seen once. The V call is TRBV6-5, the J call TRBJ1-2; D not resolved. The sequencing sample was made of peripheral blood. The receptor comes from a woman aged 55-70 years with active or convalescent COVID-19. CDR3 loop: CASSPADSANYGYTF. In nucleotides, the CDR3 is TGTGCCAGCAGTCCCGCGGACTCAGCTAACTATGGCTACACCTTC.